Following are 20 T cell receptor beta chains from one sample sequenced in a study of T cells after yellow fever vaccination. Via MiXCR, TCRdb re-called the 5' RACE reads, giving one row per CDR3 protein. The data contain about 300,000 distinct CDR3 sequences, 8.7% of them seen just once; the ten biggest clones take up about 3%. The sample consisted of CD4+ T cells sorted from PBMCs, taken 5 days after the yellow fever booster vaccination. These TCRs come from a man between 18 and 29 years old who received the YFV17D yellow fever vaccine.

This clonotype appeared many times. V and J are TRBV24-1 and TRBJ2-3; D is possibly TRBD2 (6 bases). The CDR3 has 14 amino acids. Germline V gives CDR1 KGHDR, CDR2 SFDVKD. V lost 9 bases to trimming and J lost 6 bases, with 18 bases between them. The CDR3: CATASAGLTDTQYF. In DNA, the CDR3 is TGTGCCACCGCTTCGGCCGGACTAACGGATACGCAGTATTTT.

The rearrangement uses TRBV10-3 and TRBJ2-3, with TRBD2 as a possible D gene (5 bases). Trimming pared 11 bases from V and 4 bases from J, leaving 13 bases between. CDR3 length equals 12 residues. CDR1 ENHRY and CDR2 SYGVKD come from the germline V gene. CDR3 protein: CAVAGDADTQYF. In DNA form, the CDR3 reads TGTGCCGTCGCCGGGGATGCAGATACGCAGTATTTT.

The DNA for the CDR3 is TGCAGCGCCTCTAAGCCGGGACTGAACAATGAGCAGTTCTTC. This codes for CSASKPGLNNEQFF. The V call is TRBV29-1, the J call TRBJ2-1; maybe TRBD2 (6 bases). Germline loops: CDR1 SQVTM, CDR2 ANQGSEA. This CDR3 region has 14 residues. Trimming cost V 7 bases and J 5 bases, with 18 bases left between them.

The CDR3 loop is CASSPGVFETQYF. CDR3 DNA: TGTGCCAGCAGCCCGGGTGTGTTCGAGACCCAGTACTTC. The chain uses TRBV7-9 and TRBJ2-5; D gene ambiguous. This CDR3 spans 13 amino acids. Trimming took 5 bases from V and 5 from J, leaving 12 bases between them. The germline V gene encodes CDR1 SEHNR and CDR2 FQNEAQ (reference sequence).

Only a few counts were recorded for this clonotype. V usage is TRBV10-3 and J usage is TRBJ2-7; D is perhaps TRBD2 (5 bases). Between the trimmed V and J ends, which lost 5 bases and 5 bases, there was a span of 10 bases. The germline V gene encodes CDR1 ENHRY and CDR2 SYGVKD. The CDR3 is made up of 12 amino acids. The CDR3 loop reads CAISPDGDEQYF. In nucleotides, the CDR3 is TGTGCCATCAGTCCGGACGGGGACGAGCAGTACTTC.

The chain recombines TRBV12-3 or TRBV12-4 with TRBJ1-6, with 11 nucleotides matching TRBD1. J was trimmed by 9 bases and V by 6 bases; bases with no gene match: 4. The CDR3 contains 14 residues. CDR3 in amino acids: CASRGQGGPSPLHF. CDR3 nucleotide sequence: TGTGCCAGCAGGGGACAGGGGGGACCTTCACCCCTCCACTTT.

This clonotype was observed a handful of times. This sequence joins TRBV15 and TRBJ1-2; D not resolved. V lost 0 bases, J lost 0 bases, and 8 bases lay in between. CDR3 length: 15 amino acids. In germline, CDR1 is LNHNV, CDR2 YYDKDF (reference sequence). The CDR3, as DNA: TGTGCCACCAGCAGAGATCGAGAGGCTAACTATGGCTACACCTTC. Translated, it gives CATSRDREANYGYTF.

There are a few counts of this clonotype. J is TRBJ2-3 and V is TRBV4-3; D unresolved. The V end lost 1 base, the J end lost 5 bases, and 7 bases lay between the germline ends. Germline values: CDR1 LGHNA, CDR2 YSLEER. This CDR3 has 13 amino acids. This CDR3 is CASSQGLRDTQYF. DNA for the CDR3: TGCGCCAGCAGCCAAGGCCTCCGAGATACGCAGTATTTT.

This clonotype was counted ten times or more. The chain carries TRBV7-2 and TRBJ1-1; perhaps TRBD1 as D (6 bases). Germline V gene data show CDR1 as SGHTA and CDR2 as FQGNSA. The CDR3 is made up of 13 amino acids. Trimming removed 5 bases from V and 2 bases from J, with 9 bases in between. The CDR3 is CASSAGHNTEAFF. As DNA, the CDR3 is TGTGCCAGCAGCGCGGGACACAACACTGAAGCTTTCTTT.

This clonotype was found a few times. The genes are TRBV20-1 and TRBJ2-1; 10 bases are a match to TRBD2. V shed 5 bases, J shed 7 bases, and the junction held 11 bases outside the gene matches. Per germline, CDR1 DFQATT and CDR2 SNEGSKA (reference sequence). The CDR3 spans 15 residues. CDR3 DNA sequence: TGCAGTGCTTACCGAGCGGGGGGGCATCGTAATGAGCAGTTCTTC. This encodes CSAYRAGGHRNEQFF.

About this clonotype: This may be a read error, as it is one base from a much larger clone. This chain uses TRBV3-1 with TRBJ1-1, with D perhaps matching TRBD1 (6 bases). CDR3 length equals 13 residues. The V end was cut by 5 bases, the J end by 1 base, with 8 bases between. The germline gives CDR1 LGHDT, CDR2 YNNKEL (reference sequence). The CDR3 reads CASSSGANTEAFF. The CDR3 bases are TGTGCCAGCAGCTCAGGGGCGAACACTGAAGCTTTCTTT.

This clonotype appeared a few times. The chain employs TRBV7-9 and TRBJ2-7; 8 bases align to TRBD2. Germline V gene lookup returns CDR1 SEHNR and CDR2 FQNEAQ (reference sequence). The CDR3 loop spans 15 amino acids. With V trimmed by 5 bases and J by 2 bases, 8 bases remained unmatched. CDR3 nucleotide sequence: TGTGCCAGCAGCCACAGGACTAGCACCCCCTACGAGCAGTACGTC. Its protein product is CASSHRTSTPYEQYV.

This clonotype occurred once. CDR3 region: CSARERTVRGQPQHF. CDR3 sequence (DNA): TGCAGTGCTAGAGAAAGGACGGTGAGGGGTCAGCCCCAGCATTTT. The V call is TRBV20-1, the J call TRBJ1-5; perhaps TRBD1 as D (5 bases). Deletions cut 0 bases from V and 6 bases from J, with 15 bases between. The CDR3 has 15 residues. Germline V lookup: CDR1 DFQATT, CDR2 SNEGSKA (reference sequence).

This clonotype was detected a few times. V usage is TRBV7-8 and J usage is TRBJ1-1, with no clear D. Germline V lookup: CDR1 SGHVS, CDR2 FQNEAQ. The CDR3 extends over 16 amino acids. Trimming left V 0 bases short and J 2 bases short, with 13 bases between. The CDR3 loop is CASSLARMGLNTEAFF. The CDR3 nucleotides are TGTGCCAGCAGCTTAGCTCGGATGGGATTAAACACTGAAGCTTTCTTT.

This clonotype appeared many times. This chain links TRBV7-9 with TRBJ1-2; D unclear. Germline CDR1 and CDR2: SEHNR and FQNEAQ (reference sequence). V lost 1 base, J lost 6 bases, and 12 bases lay in between. There are 14 residues in the CDR3. The CDR3 DNA follows: TGTGCCAGCAGCTTAGTGGAGGGAGTAGATGGCTACACCTTC. Encoded protein: CASSLVEGVDGYTF.

This clonotype was counted many times. The rearrangement uses TRBV15 and TRBJ2-7; TRBD1 or TRBD2 may be the D gene (5 bases each). V was pared by 5 bases and J by 1 base, with 21 bases between. The CDR3 has 17 residues. Germline V gives CDR1 LNHNV, CDR2 YYDKDF (reference sequence). The CDR3 loop reads CATSDYVRDGASYEQYF. The CDR3 bases are TGTGCCACCAGCGACTACGTCAGGGACGGGGCTTCCTACGAGCAGTACTTC. Complete variable domain (other parts from reference TRBV15 and TRBJ2-7): DAMVIQNPRYQVTQFGKPVTLSCSQTLNHNVMYWYQQKSSQAPKLLFHYYDKDFNNEADTPDNFQSRRPNTSFCFLDIRSPGLGDTAMYLCATSDYVRDGASYEQYFGPGTRLTVT.

A few counts support this clonotype. The V call is TRBV24-1, the J call TRBJ2-6, with a tentative D call TRBD2 (5 bases). Deletions cut 1 base from V and 1 base from J, with 7 bases between. The CDR3 extends over 16 amino acids. Germline V lookup: CDR1 KGHDR, CDR2 SFDVKD. CDR3 amino acids: CATSDFGGSGANVLTF. CDR3 in DNA: TGTGCCACCAGTGATTTCGGCGGGTCTGGGGCCAACGTCCTGACTTTC.

There are a few counts of this clonotype. V usage is TRBV12-3 or TRBV12-4 and J usage is TRBJ2-7; 12 bases match TRBD1. The CDR3 spans 13 residues. The trim removed 6 bases at V and 5 bases at J, leaving 2 bases unmatched. Here the CDR3 DNA reads TGTGCCAGCAGCCGGGACAGGGGGCACGAGCAGTACTTC. It is translated as CASSRDRGHEQYF.

The chain is built from TRBV7-9 and TRBJ2-3; possibly TRBD2 for D (5 bases). The ends were cut back, 5 bases at V and 1 base at J, with 13 bases in the middle. Per germline, CDR1 SEHNR and CDR2 FQNEAQ (reference sequence). This CDR3 spans 15 amino acids. The CDR3 DNA is TGTGCCAGCAGCGAAGACCTTAGCGGCACAGATACGCAGTATTTT. It codes for CASSEDLSGTDTQYF.

This clonotype was recorded at least ten times. The gene calls are TRBV12-3 or TRBV12-4 and TRBJ2-4; 8 bases fit TRBD1. The CDR3 covers 14 residues. Losses at the gene ends were 8 bases for V and 2 bases for J; bases not matched to a gene: 5. CDR3: CASGGQVSKNIQYF. The CDR3 DNA sequence: TGTGCCAGCGGGGGACAGGTGTCCAAAAACATTCAGTACTTC.